This is a list of T cell receptor beta chains from one sample in a study of Ad26.COV2.S vaccination and SARS-CoV-2 variants. Clones were read by immunoSEQ multiplex PCR, and TCRdb kept only the in-frame ones, dropping some. There are some 300,000 clones in the sample; around four fifths occur only once, and 2.1% lies in the top ten. The sequenced sample was peripheral blood, obtained in a trial of Ad26.COV2.S vaccine versus placebo. The receptors come from a person aged 18-65 years who received the Ad26.COV2.S COVID-19 vaccine or a placebo. CDR3s leave out the opening cysteine and the closing phenylalanine or tryptophan.

v_gene,j_gene,CDR3aa
TRBV7-9,TRBJ2-1,ASSRRDRGAYNEQF
TRBV6-5,TRBJ1-4,ASSYHRAGNEKLF
TRBV28,TRBJ1-1,ASREQSHTEAF
TRBV19,TRBJ2-7,ASSIARTGYEQY
TRBV6-6,TRBJ2-7,ASSPRAGNYEQY
TRBV7-9,TRBJ2-2,ASSFPGQLITGELF
TRBV27,TRBJ1-5,ATKPGQGVRNQPQH
TRBV5-1,TRBJ1-2,ASSRGGTVLRNGYT
TRBV28,TRBJ2-7,ASSTTGEAIGQY
TRBV6-6,TRBJ2-2,ASTVGTGGTGELF
TRBV18,TRBJ1-1,ASSPGQDNEAF
TRBV16,TRBJ1-1,ASSQQGNTEAF
TRBV18,TRBJ1-4,ASSPPAPGTNEKLF
TRBV6-6,TRBJ2-7,ASSYGAIYEQY
TRBV7-8,TRBJ2-5,ASSQHIQTQY
TRBV30,TRBJ2-2,AWIPRGGNTGELF
TRBV11-2,TRBJ1-2,ASSSILQGIYGYT
TRBV7-9,TRBJ2-7,ASSPGFAGSWEQY
TRBV5-5,TRBJ2-5,ASSPGQGMETQY
TRBV2,TRBJ1-1,ASSVEGGNTEAF
TRBV9,TRBJ1-6,ASSVEGQGDSPLH
TRBV5-1,TRBJ2-3,ASSPLRGAPDTQY
TRBV7-9,TRBJ2-3,ASSSIWTGSTDTQY
TRBV6-6,TRBJ2-7,ASSRGQGPYEQY
TRBV2,TRBJ1-5,ASHPFSGQMNQPQH
TRBV12-3/TRBV12-4,TRBJ1-1,ASKGQGNTEAF
TRBV28,TRBJ2-7,ASSSFQGSNEQY
TRBV18,TRBJ1-1,ASSLTRTVEAF
TRBV5-4,TRBJ1-1,ASSATGYLNTEAF
TRBV5-4,TRBJ1-2,ASSSNLTAGKMGGYT
TRBV6-1,TRBJ1-2,ASSDTSYGYT
TRBV2,TRBJ1-2,ATSQEGAAYGYT
TRBV30,TRBJ1-1,AWGVGIQNTEAF
TRBV5-1,TRBJ2-5,ASTNTGTREETQY
TRBV18,TRBJ2-6,ASSPTGRISGANVLT
TRBV7-7,TRBJ2-2,ASSLASGGTGTGELF
TRBV7-9,TRBJ2-2,ASSPTNTGELF
TRBV19,TRBJ1-2,ASSDRTDWVGYT
TRBV18,TRBJ1-5,ASSPRGASNQPQH
TRBV2,TRBJ1-1,ASMNRLGTEAF
TRBV28,TRBJ1-1,ASRGGWFQAF
TRBV5-1,TRBJ1-2,ASSLGPNYGYT
TRBV19,TRBJ1-2,ASRGGLNYGYT
TRBV6-1,TRBJ2-7,ASSETRGWYEQY
TRBV5-1,TRBJ1-4,ASSEGGAQEKLF
TRBV9,TRBJ1-1,ASSVQWNTEAF
TRBV12-3/TRBV12-4,TRBJ1-2,ASTSSWDGYT
TRBV5-1,TRBJ1-1,ASSFGGNTEAF
TRBV30,TRBJ1-3,AWSVDSLSGNTIY
TRBV7-9,TRBJ2-2,ASSAGTGNTGELF
TRBV7-9,TRBJ2-2,ASSPRTSVMNTGELF
TRBV28,TRBJ1-1,ASSSPGVRGSRAF
TRBV19,TRBJ2-3,ASTIAGGHTDTQY